This T cell receptor beta chain was observed in a study of T cell repertoires in cytomegalovirus infection. Overall study context: CMV epitopes, recently identified HLA-C-restricted and well-studied HLA-B-restricted, were used. Public signatures in TCR beta pointed to CMV infection and matching HLA type. Study findings and constraints: Accumulated public TCR beta family frequency recognized individuals carrying CMV together with the relevant HLA. The ex vivo response showed dominance by HLA-C-restricted CMV-specific TCR beta clonotypes.

Trimming took 0 bases from V and 0 from J, leaving 12 bases between them. CDR3 length: 17 residues. The germline V gene encodes CDR1 SGHVS and CDR2 FNYEAQ. TCRdb reprocessed the reads via MiXCR and lists one record per CDR3 protein. This sample has under 850,000 distinct CDR3 sequences; roughly 33% occur once, and the top ten carry approximately 18%. On this clonotype: Its specificity is not known.

This material consisted of cultured PBMCs, taken from culture after CMV antigen stimulation. The TCR comes from a human donor in good health (CMV status not recorded). Some clones in this sample may be carry-over from other donors' samples. The V and J genes are TRBV7-6 and TRBJ1-3, with a weak D call TRBD1 (6 bases). The CDR3 loop reads CASSLASGDFSGNTIYF. The DNA of the CDR3 is TGTGCCAGCAGCTTAGCGTCAGGGGACTTCTCTGGAAACACCATATATTTT.